This T cell receptor beta chain was sequenced during a study of regulatory T cells in long-lasting Graves disease. Study overall: By definition, persistent Graves' disease involved antithyroid drugs for over 5 years alongside positive TSH receptor antibodies. Study conclusions and caveats: Analyses excluded thyroid tissue, covering peripheral blood alone. In persistent patients, shared public clonotypes (over 2,500) outnumbered those in new patients (nearly 1,000).

Stated time point: persistent/refractory GD, antithyroid drugs over 5 years with positive TRAb. After RNA was extracted from PBMCs, the TCR library was made from it. V trimming: 5 bases; J trimming: 12 bases; junction bases outside the gene matches: 16. Germline V gene lookup returns CDR1 MDHEN and CDR2 SYDVKM. The CDR3 length is 14 residues. At least ten counts were recorded for this clonotype. The antigen is unknown. Assembly of TCR beta libraries relied on iRepertoire HTBI primers together with Arm-PCR of CDR3 regions. As processed by the authors: Identification across samples found fewer than 65 TRBV and about 15 TRBJ segments. Via MiXCR, TCRdb re-called the multiplex PCR reads, giving one row per CDR3 protein. The V and J calls follow TCRdb's processing rather than the paper's. The repertoire consists of fewer than 400,000 distinct CDR3 sequences, with roughly 20% occurring once and the leading ten covering less than 25%.

This rearrangement joins TRBV28 to TRBJ2-7; 7 bases line up with TRBD1. This clonotype was sampled from a female donor with Graves disease. The sample consisted of peripheral blood mononuclear cells (PBMCs), taken when the disease was refractory, from a patient treated with antithyroid drugs. Here the CDR3 reads CASSREIRDSTWYF. CDR3 DNA: TGTGCCAGCAGTAGAGAGATCCGGGACAGCACCTGGTACTTC. The variable domain in full, completed from reference TRBV28 and TRBJ2-7, reads DVKVTQSSRYLVKRTGEKVFLECVQDMDHENMFWYRQDPGLGLRLIYFSYDVKMKEKGDIPEGYSVSREKKERFSLILESASTNQTSMYLCASSREIRDSTWYFGPGTRLTVT.